The text below deals with one T cell receptor beta chain. Its specific antigen is unknown. Per-nucleotide qualities are absent, and no much larger clonotype sits a single base away. The sample belongs to a study of Tregs in tolerant kidney transplant recipients (dated by TCRdb to about 2019). About the study as a whole: Transplants used related donors with nonmyeloablative bone marrow transplantation; mixed chimerism was transient in the human trials. TCRbeta sequencing was used in the study to identify donor-specific regulatory T cells before combined kidney and bone marrow transplantation, and the identified cells were then tracked after transplant. Overall results and qualifications from the work: Donor-specific Treg expansion was found to exceed global Treg expansion in tolerant patients, suggesting antigen-driven rather than nonspecific expansion. For some patients, the PCR primers changed as time went on, which meant samples from those patients could not be compared with one another at the nucleotide level. Because only a small number of patients were included, the study had limitations, and the results will need to be validated in larger populations as well as under other immunosuppression protocols. Expanding Tregs with activated donor B cells appeared to identify the most biologically relevant and donor-specific TCRbeta repertoire. Biological reproducibility was not directly addressed, though technical replication error appeared minimal.

The sample's time point label is to be understood as: blood sample drawn before combined kidney and bone marrow transplant. For bulk CFSE mixed lymphocyte reactions, CFSE-labeled recipient PBMCs were cocultured for 6 days with irradiated donor PBMCs, after which the cells were stained for CD3/CD4/CD8 and FACS-sorted. The patients were 4 recipients of combined kidney and bone marrow transplants from the ITN036ST trial, and samples were available only for these trial subjects. Healthy control blood was separated into PBMCs by Ficoll density gradient and cryopreserved, and patient PBMCs were collected both before and after transplant. For TCRbeta CDR3 sequencing, genomic DNA from the sorted cells was extracted using the QIAGEN DNeasy Blood and Tissue Kit. High-throughput TCRbeta CDR3 sequencing, which included PCR amplification with bias correction and internal controls, was done commercially through immunoSEQ. From the authors' description of their analysis: Unique productive TCRbeta sequences were defined by CDR3 nucleotide sequence when primers matched and otherwise by CDR3 amino acid sequence together with Vbeta and Jbeta genes. Sequences were defined as donor-reactive when expanded at least 5-fold in CFSE-low cells versus unstimulated cells and present at a frequency of at least 0.01% in CFSE-low cells. Repertoire divergence was quantified by Jensen-Shannon divergence using the top 100 TCRbeta sequences ranked by frequency. When a sample had multiple sequencing runs, each run was corrected for sorting error separately and the runs were then pooled. TCRdb holds this immuneACCESS table with in-frame rearrangements only. Some clones are missing; in checked studies, unresolved V genes explain under half, and the rest has no known cause. V and J calls plus clone size are reproduced from that table; the DNA served to infer D and trimming. In this sample the table shows over 15,000 clones, around half of which occur a single time. The ten largest clonotypes hold about 3% of the sample.

Specimen: CD4+ T cells from blood cultured with allogeneic cells, collected before the transplant. The source is a human patient who received a combined kidney and bone marrow transplant.

The CDR3 protein sequence reads: CATSRDVRGAYTDTQYF. The DNA is as follows: TGTGCCACCAGCAGAGACGTACGCGGGGCGTACACAGATACGCAGTATTTT. Recombination connected TRBV15 to TRBJ2-3; TRBD2 is possibly the D segment (6 matching bases). The germline V gene (reference sequence) supplies CDR1 LNHNV and CDR2 YYDKDF. The CDR3 goes from the cysteine to the phenylalanine over 17 residues. The entry retains the CDR3 DNA only, 51 bases that are in frame from base 1. The V end loses 0 bases and the J end loses 2 bases, and a stretch of 15 bases separates them.